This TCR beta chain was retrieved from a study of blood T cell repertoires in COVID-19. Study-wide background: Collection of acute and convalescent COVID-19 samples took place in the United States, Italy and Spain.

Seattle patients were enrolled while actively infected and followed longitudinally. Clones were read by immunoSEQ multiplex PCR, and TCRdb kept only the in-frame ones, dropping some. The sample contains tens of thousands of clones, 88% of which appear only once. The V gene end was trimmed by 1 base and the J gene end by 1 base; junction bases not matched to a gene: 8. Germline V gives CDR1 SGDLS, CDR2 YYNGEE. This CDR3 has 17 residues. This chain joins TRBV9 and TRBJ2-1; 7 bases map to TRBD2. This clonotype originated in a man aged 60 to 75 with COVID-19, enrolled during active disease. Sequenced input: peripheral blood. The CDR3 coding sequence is TGTGCCAGCAGCGTAAGTGGCGGGAGCCCTTCCTACAATGAGCAGTTCTTC. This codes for CASSVSGGSPSYNEQFF.